These 11 T cell receptor beta chains were all obtained from the same sample, sequenced in a study. TCRdb independently ran MiXCR on the 5' RACE reads; one entry per CDR3 protein. The sample consists of some 64,000 distinct CDR3 sequences, around a fifth of them appearing once. Sequencing input: memory CD4+ T cells sorted from a lymph node. Subset indicated: memory CD4+ T cells, CD4+CD45RO+CD25-. The receptors shown here come from a female donor with breast cancer.

This clonotype turned up a few times. The V call is TRBV6-5, the J call TRBJ2-1; D perhaps matches TRBD2 (6 bases). The CDR3 has 15 residues. Germline V gene sequence: CDR1 MNHEY, CDR2 SVGAGI. With 5 bases removed from V and 9 bases from J, the gap between germline ends came to 20 bases. The CDR3 protein is CASSDHPTSRGEQFF. DNA of the CDR3: TGTGCCAGCAGTGACCACCCAACTAGCCGGGGTGAGCAGTTCTTC.

The CDR3 region has the DNA TGTGCCAGCCGATGGGACAGTAATCAGCCCCAGCATTTT. This encodes CASRWDSNQPQHF. The V gene is TRBV7-8, the J gene TRBJ1-5; 7 bases are shared with TRBD1. The J segment lost 4 bases and the V segment lost 8 bases, leaving 5 bases of the junction unmatched. This CDR3 contains 13 residues. Looked up from germline, CDR1 is SGHVS and CDR2 is FQNEAQ.

For this clonotype: A much larger clone differs by one base, so this may be a read error. The conserved closing phenylalanine or tryptophan is absent in this CDR3, likely reflecting a read error. J is TRBJ2-4 and V is TRBV6-2 or TRBV6-3; D remains ambiguous. The CDR3 contains 15 residues. Per germline, CDR1 MNHEY and CDR2 SVGEGT. Deletions cut 5 bases from V and 5 bases from J, with 16 bases between. CDR3 loop: CASSPLGASQNIQYL. CDR3 in DNA: TGTGCCAGCAGTCCCCTGGGTGCATCGCAAAACATTCAGTACCTC.

The chain combines TRBV5-1 with TRBJ2-7, with TRBD2 as a possible D gene (6 bases). The CDR3 covers 14 residues. Germline CDR1 and CDR2: SGHRS and YFSETQ. Trimming left V 6 bases short and J 4 bases short, with 17 bases between. The CDR3: CASMEGGSGYEQYF. Written as DNA, the CDR3 is TGCGCCAGCATGGAGGGCGGTTCGGGGTACGAGCAGTACTTC.

This clonotype was observed a handful of times. The rearrangement joins TRBV20-1 to TRBJ1-5; 8 bases match TRBD1. V lost 3 bases, J lost 6 bases, and 7 bases stayed unmatched. CDR1 and CDR2 from the germline V gene are DFQATT and SNEGSKA (reference sequence). This CDR3 comprises 14 residues. CDR3 in DNA: TGCAGTGCTAGGGACAGGGCCCTCAGTCAGCCCCAGCATTTT. Its translation: CSARDRALSQPQHF.

The chain combines TRBV7-9 with TRBJ2-3; 11 nucleotides line up with TRBD1. The germline V gene has CDR1 SEHNR and CDR2 FQNEAQ (reference sequence). The CDR3 contains 16 residues. Trimming took 5 bases from V and 3 from J; bases not matched to a gene: 7. For the CDR3, the DNA is TGTGCCAGCAGCCAGAGGACAGGGGGCTATACAGATACGCAGTATTTT. It codes for CASSQRTGGYTDTQYF.

This clonotype was counted only a few times. This chain uses TRBV7-2 with TRBJ2-5, with a weak D call TRBD1 (6 bases). The CDR3 runs 17 residues. V lost 2 bases, J lost 4 bases, and 20 bases lay in between. Germline-derived CDR1 and CDR2 are SGHTA and FQGNSA. CDR3 protein: CASSLNEQGNVGETQYF. CDR3 nucleotides: TGTGCCAGCAGCTTAAATGAACAGGGTAACGTCGGAGAGACCCAGTACTTC.

This clonotype was detected ten times or more. The rearrangement uses TRBV29-1 and TRBJ1-1; tentative D call: TRBD1 (5 bases). Germline V gene sequence: CDR1 SQVTM, CDR2 ANQGSEA. The CDR3 has 11 amino acids. Trimming cost V 3 bases and J 7 bases, with 9 bases left between them. The CDR3 is CSVDWGGEAFF. CDR3 nucleotide sequence: TGCAGCGTTGATTGGGGCGGTGAAGCTTTCTTT.

This clonotype was counted between two and nine times. The V gene is TRBV4-1, the J gene TRBJ1-2; D is undetermined. The germline gives CDR1 MGHRA, CDR2 YSYEKL. The germline V and J ends were trimmed by 0 bases and 0 bases, with 8 bases remaining between them. The CDR3 has 15 residues. The CDR3 reads CASSQDADANYGYTF. Written as DNA, the CDR3 is TGCGCCAGCAGCCAAGACGCAGACGCTAACTATGGCTACACCTTC.

A few counts support this clonotype. The chain combines TRBV7-9 with TRBJ1-1; D perhaps matches TRBD1 (5 bases). The CDR3 is 14 amino acids. Germline loops: CDR1 SEHNR, CDR2 FQNEAQ (reference sequence). V was shortened by 4 bases and J by 8 bases, with 17 bases between the two germline ends. The CDR3 nucleotides read TGTGCCAGCAGCTCACATCTCGGGGGGACCGAAGCTTTCTTT. Amino acid sequence: CASSSHLGGTEAFF.

This clonotype was observed a handful of times. Germline and junction disagree at one end, which may indicate a read error. The chain joins TRBV5-6 to TRBJ2-4; D unresolved. Germline values: CDR1 SGHDT, CDR2 YYEEEE. This CDR3 has 16 amino acids. CDR3 DNA sequence: TGTGCCAGCAGCTTGATGGCCCATTCGGGCAAAAACATCCAGTACTTC. It specifies CASSLMAHSGKNIQYF.